Sequencing of this T cell receptor (beta chain) was carried out in a study of shared clonotypes between healthy human individuals. General observations from the study: Read depth was anticipated to influence clonotype sharing among donors. A generally larger estimated richness was seen in naive subsets than in memory subsets.

The assay was carried out at the deep level. Across several immunoSEQ plates, the genomic DNA of each subset was split evenly. Only in-frame clones appear in the TCRdb table, and some are missing; sequencing was by immunoSEQ multiplex PCR. The sample has some 660,000 clones; 73% are singletons. After removal of 3 bases from V and 5 bases from J, the junction contained 8 bases not matched to a gene. CDR1 and CDR2 (germline): MNHNS, SASEGT. This CDR3 is built from 17 residues. Concerning this clone: As yet, its antigen is unknown.

Material for sequencing was memory CD4+ T cells sorted from blood. Subset denoted: CD45RA-negative fraction. This sequence originates from a woman younger than 45 in good health. V usage is TRBV6-1 and J usage is TRBJ2-5, with 14 bases aligning to TRBD2. CDR3 protein: CASSDGTSGRGGETQYF. CDR3 DNA: TGTGCCAGCAGTGACGGGACTAGCGGGAGAGGGGGTGAGACCCAGTACTTC.